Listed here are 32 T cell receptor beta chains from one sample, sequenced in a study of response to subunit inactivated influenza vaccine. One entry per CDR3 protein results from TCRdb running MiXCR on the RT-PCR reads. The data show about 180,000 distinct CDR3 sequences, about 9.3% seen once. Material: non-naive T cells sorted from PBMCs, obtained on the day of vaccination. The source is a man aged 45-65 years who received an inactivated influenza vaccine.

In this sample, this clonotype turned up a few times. The CDR3 loop is CASSLDGTSSYEQYF. CDR3 DNA sequence: TGTGCCAGCAGCTTGGACGGGACATCTTCCTACGAGCAGTACTTC. The chain recombines TRBV7-2 with TRBJ2-7; weak D call: TRBD1 (6 bases). The CDR3 extends over 15 amino acids. CDR1 SGHTA and CDR2 FQGNSA come from the germline V gene. The V and J ends lost 3 bases and 1 base respectively, with 13 bases between them.

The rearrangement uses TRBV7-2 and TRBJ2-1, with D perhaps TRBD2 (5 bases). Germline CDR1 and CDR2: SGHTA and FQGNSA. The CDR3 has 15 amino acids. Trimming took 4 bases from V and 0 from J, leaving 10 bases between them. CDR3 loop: CASSYLASSYNEQFF. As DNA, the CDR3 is TGTGCCAGCAGCTATTTAGCGAGCTCCTACAATGAGCAGTTCTTC.

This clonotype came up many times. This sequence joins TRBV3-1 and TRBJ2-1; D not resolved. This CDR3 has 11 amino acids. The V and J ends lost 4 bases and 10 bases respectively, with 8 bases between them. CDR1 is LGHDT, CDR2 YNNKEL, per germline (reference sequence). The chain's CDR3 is CASSLLSEQFF. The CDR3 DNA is TGTGCCAGCAGCCTCCTAAGCGAGCAGTTCTTC.

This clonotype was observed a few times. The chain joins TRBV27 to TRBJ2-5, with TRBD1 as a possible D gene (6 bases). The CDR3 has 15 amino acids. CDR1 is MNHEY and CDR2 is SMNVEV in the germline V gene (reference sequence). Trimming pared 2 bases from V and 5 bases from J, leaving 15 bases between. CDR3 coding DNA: TGTGCCAGCAGTTTAACCCTCGCAGGGGTCGAGACCCAGTACTTC. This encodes CASSLTLAGVETQYF.

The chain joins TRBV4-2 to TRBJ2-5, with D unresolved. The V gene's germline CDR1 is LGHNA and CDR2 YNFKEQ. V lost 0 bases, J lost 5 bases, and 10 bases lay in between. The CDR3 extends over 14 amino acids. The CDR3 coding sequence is TGTGCCAGCAGCCAAGACCTAGTTCGGGAGACCCAGTACTTC. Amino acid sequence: CASSQDLVRETQYF.

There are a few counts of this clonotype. CDR3 protein: CATSIYRDPTYEQYF. CDR3 DNA: TGTGCCACCAGCATCTACCGGGACCCAACCTACGAGCAGTACTTC. The gene calls are TRBV15 and TRBJ2-7; either TRBD1 or TRBD2 may fit D (5 bases each). V gave up 4 bases and J gave up 2 bases, with 15 bases separating them. CDR1 and CDR2 (germline): LNHNV, YYDKDF (reference sequence). The CDR3 covers 15 residues.

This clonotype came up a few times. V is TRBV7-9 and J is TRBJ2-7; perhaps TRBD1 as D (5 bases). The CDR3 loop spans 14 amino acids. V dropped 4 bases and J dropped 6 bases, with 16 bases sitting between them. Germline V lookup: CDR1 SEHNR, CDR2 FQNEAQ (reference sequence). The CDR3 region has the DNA TGTGCCAGCAGCTCCAGGACATCTTCCGGCGAGCAGTACTTC. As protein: CASSSRTSSGEQYF.

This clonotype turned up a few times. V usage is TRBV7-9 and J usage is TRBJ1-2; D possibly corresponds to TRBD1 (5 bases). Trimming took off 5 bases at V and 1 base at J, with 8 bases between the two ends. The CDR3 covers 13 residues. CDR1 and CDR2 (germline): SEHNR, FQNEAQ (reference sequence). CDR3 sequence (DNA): TGTGCCAGCAGCCATGGGGGTAACTATGGCTACACCTTC. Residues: CASSHGGNYGYTF. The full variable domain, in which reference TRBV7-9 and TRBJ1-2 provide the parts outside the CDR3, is DTGVSQNPRHKITKRGQNVTFRCDPISEHNRLYWYRQTLGQGPEFLTYFQNEAQLEKSRLLSDRFSAERPKGSFSTLEIQRTEQGDSAMYLCASSHGGNYGYTFGSGTRLTVV.

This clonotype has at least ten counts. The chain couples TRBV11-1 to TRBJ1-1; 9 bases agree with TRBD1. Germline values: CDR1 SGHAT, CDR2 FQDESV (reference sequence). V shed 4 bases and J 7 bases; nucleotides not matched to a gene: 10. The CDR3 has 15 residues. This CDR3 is CASSSSRDRANEAFF. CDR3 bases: TGTGCCAGCAGCTCCTCCCGGGACAGGGCGAATGAAGCTTTCTTT.

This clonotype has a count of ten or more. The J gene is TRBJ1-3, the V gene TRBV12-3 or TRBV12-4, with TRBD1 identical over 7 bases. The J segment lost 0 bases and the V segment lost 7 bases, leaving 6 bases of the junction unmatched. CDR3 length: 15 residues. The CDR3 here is CASKRDSYSGNTIYF. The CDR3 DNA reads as TGTGCCAGCAAGCGGGACAGCTACTCTGGAAACACCATATATTTT.

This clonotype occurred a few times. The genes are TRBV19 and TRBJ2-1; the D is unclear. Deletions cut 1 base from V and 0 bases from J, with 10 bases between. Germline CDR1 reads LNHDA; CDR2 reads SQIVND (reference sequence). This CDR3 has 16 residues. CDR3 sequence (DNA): TGTGCCAGTAGTATAGTGGCCCTGAGCTCCTACAATGAGCAGTTCTTC. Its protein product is CASSIVALSSYNEQFF.

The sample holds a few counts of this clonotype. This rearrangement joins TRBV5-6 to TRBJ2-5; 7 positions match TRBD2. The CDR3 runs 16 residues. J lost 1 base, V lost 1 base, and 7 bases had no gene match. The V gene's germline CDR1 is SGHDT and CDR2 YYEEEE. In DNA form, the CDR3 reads TGTGCCAGCAGCTTGCTATTAGCGGGTATCCAAGAGACCCAGTACTTC. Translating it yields CASSLLLAGIQETQYF.

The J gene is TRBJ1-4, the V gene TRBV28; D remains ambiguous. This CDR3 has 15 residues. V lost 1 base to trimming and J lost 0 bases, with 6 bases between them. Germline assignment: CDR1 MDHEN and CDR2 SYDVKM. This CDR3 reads CASSLLGTTNEKLFF. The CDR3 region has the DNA TGTGCCAGCAGTTTATTAGGTACAACTAATGAAAAACTGTTTTTT.

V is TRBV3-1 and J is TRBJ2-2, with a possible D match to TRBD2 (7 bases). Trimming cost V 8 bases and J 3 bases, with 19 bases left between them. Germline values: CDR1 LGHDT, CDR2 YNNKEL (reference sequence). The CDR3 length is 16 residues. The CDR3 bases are TGTGCCAGCGAATTACGGGGGGCTCGGTACACCGGGGAGCTGTTTTTT. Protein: CASELRGARYTGELFF.

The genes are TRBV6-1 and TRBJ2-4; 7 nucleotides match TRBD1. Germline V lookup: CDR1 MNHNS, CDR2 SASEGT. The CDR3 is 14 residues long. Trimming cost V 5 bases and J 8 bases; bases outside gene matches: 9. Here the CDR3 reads CASSPRTGPYIQYF. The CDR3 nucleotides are TGTGCCAGCAGTCCACGGACAGGCCCGTACATTCAGTACTTC.

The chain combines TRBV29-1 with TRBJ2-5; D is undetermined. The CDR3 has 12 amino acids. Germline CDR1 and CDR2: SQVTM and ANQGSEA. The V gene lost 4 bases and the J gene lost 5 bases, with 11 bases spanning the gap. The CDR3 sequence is CSVVTSPETQYF. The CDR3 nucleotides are TGCAGCGTTGTAACATCCCCGGAGACCCAGTACTTC. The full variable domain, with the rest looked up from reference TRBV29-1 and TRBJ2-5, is SAVISQKPSRDICQRGTSLTIQCQVDSQVTMMFWYRQQPGQSLTLIATANQGSEATYESGFVIDKFPISRPNLTFSTLTVSNMSPEDSSIYLCSVVTSPETQYFGPGTRLLVL.

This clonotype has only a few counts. CDR3 loop: CASSLDHPRNEQYF. CDR3 sequence (DNA): TGCGCCAGCAGCTTGGACCATCCGCGAAACGAGCAGTACTTC. The genes are TRBV5-1 and TRBJ2-7; D not certain. This CDR3 is 14 amino acids long. Germline values: CDR1 SGHRS, CDR2 YFSETQ. Trimming stripped 0 bases from V and 5 bases from J, with 12 bases between.

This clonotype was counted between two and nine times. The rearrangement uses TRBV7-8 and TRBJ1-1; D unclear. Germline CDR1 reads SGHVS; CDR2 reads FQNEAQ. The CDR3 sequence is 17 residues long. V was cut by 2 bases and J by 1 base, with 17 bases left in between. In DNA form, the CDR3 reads TGTGCCAGCAGCTTAAGTCTTAGCGGTTGGTGGAACACTGAAGCTTTCTTT. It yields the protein CASSLSLSGWWNTEAFF.

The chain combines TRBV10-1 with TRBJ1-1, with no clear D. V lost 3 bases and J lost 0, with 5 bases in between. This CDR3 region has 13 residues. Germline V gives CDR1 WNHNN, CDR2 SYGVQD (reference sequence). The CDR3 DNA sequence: TGCGCCAGCAGTGACAGGCTGAACACTGAAGCTTTCTTT. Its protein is CASSDRLNTEAFF.

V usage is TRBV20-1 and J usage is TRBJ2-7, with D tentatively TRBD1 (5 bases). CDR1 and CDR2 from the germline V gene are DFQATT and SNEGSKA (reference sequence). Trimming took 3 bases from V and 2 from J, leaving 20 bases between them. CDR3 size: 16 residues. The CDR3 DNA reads TGCAGTGCTAGTCAGGAATTCAAGACAGCACCCTACGAGCAGTACTTC. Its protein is CSASQEFKTAPYEQYF.

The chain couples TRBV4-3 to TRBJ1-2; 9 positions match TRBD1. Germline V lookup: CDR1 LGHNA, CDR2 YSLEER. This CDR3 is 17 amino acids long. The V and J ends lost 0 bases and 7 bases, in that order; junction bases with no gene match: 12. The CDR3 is CASSQDLFGQGQGGYTF. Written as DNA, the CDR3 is TGCGCCAGCAGCCAAGATCTGTTCGGGCAGGGACAGGGTGGCTACACCTTC.

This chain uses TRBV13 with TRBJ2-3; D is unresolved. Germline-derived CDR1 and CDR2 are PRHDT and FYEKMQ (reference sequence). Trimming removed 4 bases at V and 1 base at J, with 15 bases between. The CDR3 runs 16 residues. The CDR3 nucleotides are TGTGCCAGCAGCTGCCAACCTCCGATCTGCACAGATACGCAGTATTTT. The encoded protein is CASSCQPPICTDTQYF.

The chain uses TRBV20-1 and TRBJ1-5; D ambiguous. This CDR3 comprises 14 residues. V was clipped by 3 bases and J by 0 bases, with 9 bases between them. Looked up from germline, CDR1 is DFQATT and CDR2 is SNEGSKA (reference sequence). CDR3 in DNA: TGCAGTGCTAGTGAACGGAATAGCAATCAGCCCCAGCATTTT. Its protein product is CSASERNSNQPQHF.

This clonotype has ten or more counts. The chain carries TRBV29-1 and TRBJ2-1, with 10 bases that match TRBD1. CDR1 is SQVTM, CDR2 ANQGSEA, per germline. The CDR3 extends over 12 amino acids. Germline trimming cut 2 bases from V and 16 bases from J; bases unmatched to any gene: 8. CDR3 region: CSVENSDRGRFF. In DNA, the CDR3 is TGCAGCGTTGAAAACTCTGACAGGGGGCGCTTCTTC.

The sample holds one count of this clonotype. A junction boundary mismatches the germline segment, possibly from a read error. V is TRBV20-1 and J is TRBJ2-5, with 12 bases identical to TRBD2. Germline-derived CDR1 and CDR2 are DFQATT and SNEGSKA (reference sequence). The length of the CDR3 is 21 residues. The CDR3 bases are TGCTGTGCTAAGGCTCCGGCCGGGACGGGACGACTAGCGGGGGCCCAAGAGACCCAGTACTTC. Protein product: CCAKAPAGTGRLAGAQETQYF.

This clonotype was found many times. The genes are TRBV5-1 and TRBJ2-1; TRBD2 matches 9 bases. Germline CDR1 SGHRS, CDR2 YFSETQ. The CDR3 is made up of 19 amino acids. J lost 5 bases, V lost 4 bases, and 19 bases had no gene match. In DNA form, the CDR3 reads TGCGCCAGCAGCCAGAGGGGAACTTTAGCGGGAGTGGGAGACAATGAGCAGTTCTTC. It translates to CASSQRGTLAGVGDNEQFF.

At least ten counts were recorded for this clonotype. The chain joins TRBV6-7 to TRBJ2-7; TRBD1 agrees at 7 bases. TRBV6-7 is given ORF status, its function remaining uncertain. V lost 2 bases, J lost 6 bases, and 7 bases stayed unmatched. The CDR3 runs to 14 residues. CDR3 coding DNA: TGTGCCAGCAGTTACCGTACAGGGGTGAGCGAGCAGTACTTC. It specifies CASSYRTGVSEQYF.

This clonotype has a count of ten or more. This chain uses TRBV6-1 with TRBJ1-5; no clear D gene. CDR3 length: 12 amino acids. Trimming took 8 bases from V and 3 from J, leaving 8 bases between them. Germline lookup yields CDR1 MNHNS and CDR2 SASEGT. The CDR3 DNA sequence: TGTGCCAGCTCAAGGGACAATCAGCCCCAGCATTTT. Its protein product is CASSRDNQPQHF.

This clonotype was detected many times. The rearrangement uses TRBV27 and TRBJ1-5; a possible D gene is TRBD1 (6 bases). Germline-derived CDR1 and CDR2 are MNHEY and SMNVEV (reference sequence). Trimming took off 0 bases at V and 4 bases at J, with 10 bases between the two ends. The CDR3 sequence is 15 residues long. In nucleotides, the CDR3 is TGTGCCAGCAGTTTATCACAGGGCGGGAATCAGCCCCAGCATTTT. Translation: CASSLSQGGNQPQHF.

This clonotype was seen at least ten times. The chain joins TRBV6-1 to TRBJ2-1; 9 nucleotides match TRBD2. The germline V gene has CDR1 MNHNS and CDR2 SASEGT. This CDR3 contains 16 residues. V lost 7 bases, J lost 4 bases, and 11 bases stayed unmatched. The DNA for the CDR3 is TGTGCCAGCACTGGCGGGGCTAGCGGGGTGTACAATGAGCAGTTCTTC. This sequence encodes CASTGGASGVYNEQFF.

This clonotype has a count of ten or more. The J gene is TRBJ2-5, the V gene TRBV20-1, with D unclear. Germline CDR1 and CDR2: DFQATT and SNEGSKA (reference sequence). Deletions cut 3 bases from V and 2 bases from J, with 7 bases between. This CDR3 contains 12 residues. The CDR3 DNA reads TGCAGTGCTAGGCCCAGTCAAGAGACCCAGTACTTC. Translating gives CSARPSQETQYF.

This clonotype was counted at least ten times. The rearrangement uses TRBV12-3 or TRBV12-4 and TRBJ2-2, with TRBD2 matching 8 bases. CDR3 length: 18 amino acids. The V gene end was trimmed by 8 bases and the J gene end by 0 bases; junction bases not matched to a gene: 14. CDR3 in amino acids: CASRGGRRIIANTGELFF. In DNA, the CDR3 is TGTGCCAGCCGGGGGGGCAGGCGAATAATCGCGAACACCGGGGAGCTGTTTTTT.